Presented here are 25 T cell receptor beta chains from one specimen sequenced in a study of identical twins. TCRdb analysed the 5' RACE reads with MiXCR anew, one entry per CDR3 protein. Altogether approximately 890,000 distinct CDR3 sequences are present, 12% being singletons, with the ten largest covering about 1.5%. A further study also used this sample, focusing on yellow fever vaccine responses in identical twins.

Sequencing used PBMCs. The receptor source for this set is a young woman in good health.

This CDR3 is CASSPPGQGYYEQYF. CDR3 in DNA: TGTGCCAGCTCACCACCGGGACAGGGCTACTACGAGCAGTACTTC. The rearrangement joins TRBV18 to TRBJ2-7; TRBD1 matches at 9 bases. The CDR3 runs to 15 residues. Looked up from germline, CDR1 is KGHSH and CDR2 is LQKENI. V shed 0 bases, J shed 3 bases, and the junction held 3 bases outside the gene matches.

The CDR3 sequence: CASSQEVGGGPLYEQYF. Here the CDR3 DNA reads TGTGCCAGCAGCCAAGAGGTAGGGGGTGGGCCACTCTACGAGCAGTACTTC. The chain has TRBV4-2 and TRBJ2-7, with D possibly matching TRBD1 (6 bases). The V gene's germline CDR1 is LGHNA and CDR2 YNFKEQ. The ends were cut back, 0 bases at V and 3 bases at J, with 18 bases in the middle. CDR3 length: 17 amino acids.

The CDR3 sequence: CSAILRGTQSNYGYTF. The CDR3 nucleotides are TGCAGTGCTATCCTCCGGGGCACACAATCTAACTATGGCTACACCTTC. This chain uses TRBV20-1 with TRBJ1-2; TRBD1 might be the D (5 bases). Trimming pared 4 bases from V and 0 bases from J, leaving 18 bases between. The CDR3 contains 16 residues. Germline V lookup: CDR1 DFQATT, CDR2 SNEGSKA (reference sequence).

There are a few counts of this clonotype. The chain combines TRBV20-1 with TRBJ1-1; 8 bases match TRBD1. The V segment lost 3 bases and the J segment 4 bases; nucleotides outside the gene matches: 4. The CDR3 contains 13 residues. From germline, CDR1 is DFQATT and CDR2 SNEGSKA (reference sequence). Here the CDR3 DNA reads TGCAGTGCTAGTTGGACAGGGAGCACTGAAGCTTTCTTT. It is translated as CSASWTGSTEAFF.

This clonotype was counted ten times or more. The chain carries TRBV3-1 and TRBJ2-5; D may be TRBD1 (5 bases). This CDR3 contains 15 residues. V was trimmed by 0 bases and J by 4 bases, leaving 12 bases between them. Germline CDR1 is LGHDT and CDR2 is YNNKEL (reference sequence). The CDR3 DNA reads as TGTGCCAGCAGCCAAGATGGGGCTAGGATAGAGACCCAGTACTTC. It is translated as CASSQDGARIETQYF.

This clonotype came up a few times. The chain combines TRBV28 with TRBJ1-4, with D unclear. CDR1 MDHEN and CDR2 SYDVKM come from the germline V gene. V was shortened by 2 bases and J by 3 bases, with 10 bases between the two germline ends. There are 15 residues in the CDR3. This CDR3 is CASSLQGEANEKLFF. DNA for the CDR3: TGTGCCAGCAGTTTACAAGGAGAGGCTAATGAAAAACTGTTTTTT.

The CDR3 DNA sequence: TGTGCCAGCAGTCGACAGCTCCCTTATAATTCACCCCTCCACTTT. The encoded protein is CASSRQLPYNSPLHF. This chain links TRBV28 with TRBJ1-6; tentatively, D is TRBD1 (5 bases). The germline V gene encodes CDR1 MDHEN and CDR2 SYDVKM. This CDR3 is 15 amino acids long. V lost 5 bases and J lost 4, with 12 bases in between.

V and J are TRBV7-9 and TRBJ2-7, with D perhaps matching TRBD2 (5 bases). V lost 1 base and J 8 bases, leaving 12 bases between the germline ends. This CDR3 is built from 13 residues. Germline CDR1 reads SEHNR; CDR2 reads FQNEAQ (reference sequence). The CDR3 DNA is TGTGCCAGCAGCTTAGATACCGGGAACCAGCAGTACTTC. Protein sequence: CASSLDTGNQQYF.

The rearrangement joins TRBV4-1 to TRBJ2-5; TRBD1 matches at 7 bases. CDR1 is MGHRA, CDR2 YSYEKL, per germline. J gave up 5 bases and V 4 bases, and 7 bases lay outside the gene matches. CDR3 length: 14 residues. The CDR3 loop is CASSRDSGSETQYF. The CDR3, as DNA: TGCGCCAGCAGCCGGGACAGTGGGAGCGAGACCCAGTACTTC.

The chain couples TRBV9 to TRBJ1-3, with no clear D. Per germline, CDR1 SGDLS and CDR2 YYNGEE. Trimming pared 0 bases from V and 0 bases from J, leaving 4 bases between. This CDR3 contains 14 residues. The CDR3 DNA reads TGTGCCAGCAGCGTAGTTAGCTCTGGAAACACCATATATTTT. Its protein is CASSVVSSGNTIYF.

CDR3 sequence (DNA): TGCAGTGCTAGAGTGCCCCCACAGGAGCAGTTCTTC. It codes for CSARVPPQEQFF. J is TRBJ2-1 and V is TRBV20-1, with no clear D. Germline loops: CDR1 DFQATT, CDR2 SNEGSKA (reference sequence). This CDR3 has 12 amino acids. V lost 1 base to trimming and J lost 10 bases, with 11 bases between them.

Ten or more counts support this clonotype. The V call is TRBV7-7, the J call TRBJ2-3; 8 positions agree with TRBD2. The J segment lost 0 bases and the V segment lost 5 bases, leaving 7 bases of the junction unmatched. The CDR3 spans 16 residues. Germline V lookup: CDR1 SSHAT, CDR2 FNYEAQ (reference sequence). The CDR3 here is CASSLSLAGSTDTQYF. In nucleotides, the CDR3 is TGTGCCAGCAGCCTTTCGTTAGCGGGAAGCACAGATACGCAGTATTTT.

This clonotype was counted between two and nine times. V and J are TRBV20-1 and TRBJ2-2; perhaps TRBD2 as D (5 bases). V was shortened by 5 bases and J by 6 bases, with 10 bases between the two germline ends. The CDR3 spans 12 residues. Looked up from germline, CDR1 is DFQATT and CDR2 is SNEGSKA (reference sequence). CDR3 DNA sequence: TGCAGTGCTGGACTCCTCTCCGGGGAGCTGTTTTTT. Protein product: CSAGLLSGELFF.

The genes are TRBV27 and TRBJ1-1; no clear D. V was shortened by 0 bases and J by 3 bases, with 5 bases between the two germline ends. CDR3 length: 13 residues. Germline CDR1 and CDR2: MNHEY and SMNVEV (reference sequence). For the CDR3, the DNA is TGTGCCAGCAGTTTATCGTCGTACACTGAAGCTTTCTTT. Its translation: CASSLSSYTEAFF.

This clonotype was observed a single time. Possible read error: a much larger clone is one base away. The chain joins TRBV7-3 to TRBJ2-7, with D perhaps TRBD1 (6 bases). This CDR3 has 13 residues. CDR1 is SGHTA, CDR2 FQGTGA, per germline. The CDR3, as DNA: TGTGCCAGCAGCCCTCGGCAGGGGCAAGAGCAGTGCTTC. Encoded protein: CASSPRQGQEQCF.

In its sample, this clonotype was seen a few times. The rearrangement uses TRBV20-1 and TRBJ2-5; D could derive from TRBD1 or TRBD2 (5 bases each). The length of the CDR3 is 12 residues. V was trimmed by 3 bases and J by 1 base, leaving 6 bases between them. Germline V gene sequence: CDR1 DFQATT, CDR2 SNEGSKA (reference sequence). CDR3: CSASGAQETQYF. In DNA, the CDR3 is TGCAGTGCTAGCGGGGCCCAAGAGACCCAGTACTTC.

This clonotype was counted only a few times. The chain joins TRBV7-9 to TRBJ2-7, with 9 positions matching TRBD2. The germline V gene encodes CDR1 SEHNR and CDR2 FQNEAQ (reference sequence). This CDR3 has 16 amino acids. V shed 8 bases and J 3 bases; nucleotides not matched to a gene: 14. The CDR3 nucleotides read TGTGCCAGCGGGGGGGGAACTAGCGGGCCCCACTACGAGCAGTACTTC. Its translation is CASGGGTSGPHYEQYF.

The chain combines TRBV5-5 with TRBJ2-2; no definite D call. V lost 6 bases to trimming and J lost 7 bases, with 19 bases between them. Germline CDR1 SGHKS, CDR2 YYEKEE (reference sequence). CDR3 size: 15 residues. CDR3 nucleotides: TGTGCCAGCAACACTGATACGACAAGGATCGGGGAGCTGTTTTTT. Translated: CASNTDTTRIGELFF.

CDR3 amino acids: CASTLGLESTGELFF. In DNA, the CDR3 is TGTGCCAGCACCCTCGGACTCGAAAGTACCGGGGAGCTGTTTTTT. The V and J genes are TRBV12-3 or TRBV12-4 and TRBJ2-2, with D tentatively TRBD2 (5 bases). The CDR3 totals 15 residues. V lost 7 bases and J 5 bases, leaving 17 bases between the germline ends.

The genes are TRBV27 and TRBJ2-7; possibly TRBD2 for D (6 bases). The CDR3 contains 15 residues. Germline assignment: CDR1 MNHEY and CDR2 SMNVEV (reference sequence). V gave up 5 bases and J gave up 4 bases, with 18 bases separating them. CDR3 coding DNA: TGTGCCAGCAGTCTCGTGGAGGGAGTTGGATACGAGCAGTACTTC. This translates into CASSLVEGVGYEQYF.

J is TRBJ2-7 and V is TRBV12-3 or TRBV12-4; 7 bases fit TRBD2. This CDR3 has 14 amino acids. CDR3 nucleotide sequence: TGTGCCAGCAGTCTAGCGGCCGGTCACTACGAGCAGTACGTC. It specifies CASSLAAGHYEQYV.

This clonotype has more than one count but fewer than ten. This rearrangement joins TRBV7-8 to TRBJ2-7, with TRBD1 matching 7 bases. The CDR3 runs to 16 residues. V lost 0 bases to trimming and J lost 1 base; unmatched junction nucleotides: 6. Germline V gene sequence: CDR1 SGHVS, CDR2 FQNEAQ. The CDR3 DNA reads as TGTGCCAGCAGCTTAGCGGGACAGATTCTTTCCTACGAGCAGTACGTC. As protein: CASSLAGQILSYEQYV.

The rearrangement joins TRBV11-3 to TRBJ2-2; weak D call: TRBD1 (6 bases). V gave up 0 bases and J gave up 1 base, with 12 bases separating them. In germline, CDR1 is SGHNT, CDR2 YENEEA. The CDR3 sequence is 17 residues long. CDR3 bases: TGTGCCAGCAGCTTAGATCTGACAGGAGAGAACACCGGGGAGCTGTTTTTT. Amino acid sequence: CASSLDLTGENTGELFF.

The chain has TRBV28 and TRBJ2-7; 9 bases map to TRBD1. Trimming cost V 4 bases and J 7 bases; bases outside gene matches: 14. The CDR3 covers 16 residues. In germline, CDR1 is MDHEN, CDR2 SYDVKM. In nucleotides, the CDR3 is TGTGCCAGCAGTTCTCAACCGGGACAGGGCCCTAATGAGCAGTACTTC. Translated: CASSSQPGQGPNEQYF. Based on the CDR3 plus reference TRBV28 and TRBJ2-7, the full variable domain is DVKVTQSSRYLVKRTGEKVFLECVQDMDHENMFWYRQDPGLGLRLIYFSYDVKMKEKGDIPEGYSVSREKKERFSLILESASTNQTSMYLCASSSQPGQGPNEQYFGPGTRLTVT.

The J gene is TRBJ2-1, the V gene TRBV18; 7 bases map to TRBD2. Trimming removed 0 bases from V and 5 bases from J; junction bases left unmatched: 7. The CDR3 runs 16 residues. The germline gives CDR1 KGHSH, CDR2 LQKENI. CDR3 nucleotides: TGTGCCAGCTCACCACCGGGAGGGAGCGTCAACAATGAGCAGTTCTTC. Translation: CASSPPGGSVNNEQFF.